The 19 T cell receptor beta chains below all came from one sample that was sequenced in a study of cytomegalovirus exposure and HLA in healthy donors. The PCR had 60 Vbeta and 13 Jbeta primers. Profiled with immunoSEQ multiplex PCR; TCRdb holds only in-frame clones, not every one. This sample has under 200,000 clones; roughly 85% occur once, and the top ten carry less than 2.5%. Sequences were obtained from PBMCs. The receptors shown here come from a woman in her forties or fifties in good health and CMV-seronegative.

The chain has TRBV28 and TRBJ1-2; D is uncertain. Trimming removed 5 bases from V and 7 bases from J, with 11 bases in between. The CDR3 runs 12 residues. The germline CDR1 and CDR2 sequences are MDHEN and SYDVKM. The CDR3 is CASSAEGSGYTF. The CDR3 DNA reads TGTGCCAGCAGTGCCGAGGGATCTGGCTACACCTTC.

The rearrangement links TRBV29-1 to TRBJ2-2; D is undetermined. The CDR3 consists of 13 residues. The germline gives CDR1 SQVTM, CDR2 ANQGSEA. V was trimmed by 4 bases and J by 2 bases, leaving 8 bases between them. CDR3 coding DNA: TGCAGCGTTGGGCTAGATAACACCGGGGAGCTGTTTTTT. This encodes CSVGLDNTGELFF.

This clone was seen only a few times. The CDR3 reads CASSFLPGLAAYNEQFF. The CDR3 nucleotides read TGCGCCAGCAGCTTCCTACCGGGACTAGCGGCTTACAATGAGCAGTTCTTC. This chain joins TRBV5-1 and TRBJ2-1; TRBD2 matches at 11 bases. The J segment lost 4 bases and the V segment lost 2 bases, leaving 8 bases of the junction unmatched. The germline CDR1 and CDR2 sequences are SGHRS and YFSETQ. The CDR3 has 17 residues. The variable domain in full, completed from reference TRBV5-1 and TRBJ2-1, reads KAGVTQTPRYLIKTRGQQVTLSCSPISGHRSVSWYQQTPGQGLQFLFEYFSETQRNKGNFPGRFSGRQFSNSRSEMNVSTLELGDSALYLCASSFLPGLAAYNEQFFGPGTRLTVL.

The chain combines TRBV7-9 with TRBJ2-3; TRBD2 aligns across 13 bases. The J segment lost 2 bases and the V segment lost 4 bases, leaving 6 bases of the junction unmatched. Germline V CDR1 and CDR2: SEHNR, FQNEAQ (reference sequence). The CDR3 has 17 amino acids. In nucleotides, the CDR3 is TGTGCCAGCAGCTATGGGACTAGCGGGGCTATCACAGATACGCAGTATTTT. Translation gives CASSYGTSGAITDTQYF.

The CDR3: CASRRQGNTGELFF. Here the CDR3 DNA reads TGCGCCAGCAGACGGCAGGGTAACACCGGGGAGCTGTTTTTT. The V and J genes are TRBV5-1 and TRBJ2-2, with D maybe TRBD1 (5 bases). Germline V gene sequence: CDR1 SGHRS, CDR2 YFSETQ. Trimming took off 5 bases at V and 2 bases at J, with 10 bases between the two ends. The CDR3 spans 14 residues.

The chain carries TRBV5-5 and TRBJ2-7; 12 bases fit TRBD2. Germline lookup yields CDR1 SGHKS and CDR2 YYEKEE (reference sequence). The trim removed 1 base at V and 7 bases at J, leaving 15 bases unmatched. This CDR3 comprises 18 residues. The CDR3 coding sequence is TGTGCCAGCAGCTTGTTGATGCTAGCGGGAGGGGGCGGGAAAGAGCAGTACTTC. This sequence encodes CASSLLMLAGGGGKEQYF.

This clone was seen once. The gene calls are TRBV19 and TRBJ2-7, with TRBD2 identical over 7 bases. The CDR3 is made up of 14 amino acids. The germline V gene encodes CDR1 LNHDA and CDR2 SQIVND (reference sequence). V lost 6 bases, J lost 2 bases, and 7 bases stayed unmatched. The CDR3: CASSSSSGTYEQYF. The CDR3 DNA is TGTGCCAGTAGCTCCTCTAGCGGAACCTACGAGCAGTACTTC.

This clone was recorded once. The CDR3 DNA is TGTGCCAGTAGTATAGTTGGCGGGTTCGACAATGAGCAGTTCTTC. Translated: CASSIVGGFDNEQFF. V is TRBV19 and J is TRBJ2-1, with D perhaps TRBD2 (5 bases). V was clipped by 1 base and J by 5 bases, with 12 bases between them. Germline CDR1 LNHDA, CDR2 SQIVND (reference sequence). There are 15 residues in the CDR3.

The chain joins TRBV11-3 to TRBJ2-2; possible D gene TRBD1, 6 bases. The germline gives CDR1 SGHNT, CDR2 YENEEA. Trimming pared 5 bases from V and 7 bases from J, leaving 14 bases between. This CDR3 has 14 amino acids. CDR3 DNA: TGTGCCAGCAGCAAATCCACAGGGAACGGGGAGCTGTTTTTT. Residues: CASSKSTGNGELFF.

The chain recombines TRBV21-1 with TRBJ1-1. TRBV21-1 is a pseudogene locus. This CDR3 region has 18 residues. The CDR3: CASSKAHWRTRMNTEAFF. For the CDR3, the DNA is TGTGCCAGCAGCAAAGCGCATTGGAGAACTCGTATGAACACTGAAGCTTTCTTT.

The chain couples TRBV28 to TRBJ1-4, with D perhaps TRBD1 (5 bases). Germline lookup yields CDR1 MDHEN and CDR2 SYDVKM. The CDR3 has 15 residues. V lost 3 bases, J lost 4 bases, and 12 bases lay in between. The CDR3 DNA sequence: TGTGCCAGCAGTTTTTTGGGGCAGTATAATGAAAAACTGTTTTTT. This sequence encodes CASSFLGQYNEKLFF.

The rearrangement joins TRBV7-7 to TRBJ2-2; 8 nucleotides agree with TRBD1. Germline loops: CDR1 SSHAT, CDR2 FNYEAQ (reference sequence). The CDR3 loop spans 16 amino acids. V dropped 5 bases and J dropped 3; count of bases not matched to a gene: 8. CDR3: CASSRRQGMDTGELFF. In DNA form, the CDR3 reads TGTGCCAGCAGCAGGAGACAGGGGATGGACACCGGGGAGCTGTTTTTT.

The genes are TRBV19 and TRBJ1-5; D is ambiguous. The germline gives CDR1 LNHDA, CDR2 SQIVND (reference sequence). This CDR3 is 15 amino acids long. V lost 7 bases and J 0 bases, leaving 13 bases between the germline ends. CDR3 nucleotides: TGTGCCAGTACGCACCACGACAATAGCAATCAGCCCCAGCATTTT. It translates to CASTHHDNSNQPQHF.

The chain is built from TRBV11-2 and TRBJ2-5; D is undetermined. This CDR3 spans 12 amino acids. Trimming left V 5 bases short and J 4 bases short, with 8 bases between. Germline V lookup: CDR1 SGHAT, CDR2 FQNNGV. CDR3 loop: CASSPGSETQYF. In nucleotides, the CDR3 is TGTGCCAGCAGCCCCGGGTCAGAGACCCAGTACTTC.

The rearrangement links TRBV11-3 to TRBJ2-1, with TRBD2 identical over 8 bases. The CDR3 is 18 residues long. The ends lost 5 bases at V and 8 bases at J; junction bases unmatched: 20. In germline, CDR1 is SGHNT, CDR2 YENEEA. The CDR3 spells CASSTTGPLAGTIHEQFF. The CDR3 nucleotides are TGTGCCAGCAGCACGACCGGCCCCTTAGCGGGAACTATTCATGAGCAGTTCTTC.

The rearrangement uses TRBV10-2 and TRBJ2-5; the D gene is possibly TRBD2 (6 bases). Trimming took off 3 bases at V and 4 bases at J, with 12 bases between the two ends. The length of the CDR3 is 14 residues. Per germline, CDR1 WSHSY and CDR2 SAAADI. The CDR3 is CASSDRLVGETQYF. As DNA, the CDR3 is TGCGCCAGCAGTGACAGACTAGTCGGAGAGACCCAGTACTTC.

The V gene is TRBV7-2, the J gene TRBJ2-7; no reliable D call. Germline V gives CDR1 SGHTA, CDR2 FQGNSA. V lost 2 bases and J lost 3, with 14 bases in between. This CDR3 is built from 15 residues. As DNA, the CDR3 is TGTGCCAGCAGCTTAACCCCCCAGGCGTACTACGAGCAGTACTTC. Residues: CASSLTPQAYYEQYF.

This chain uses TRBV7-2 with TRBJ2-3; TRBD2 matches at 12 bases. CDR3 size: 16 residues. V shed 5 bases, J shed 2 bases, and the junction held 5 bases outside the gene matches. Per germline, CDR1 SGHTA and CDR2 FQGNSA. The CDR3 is CASSLRLAGVTDTQYF. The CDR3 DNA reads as TGTGCCAGCAGCCTACGACTAGCGGGAGTCACAGATACGCAGTATTTT. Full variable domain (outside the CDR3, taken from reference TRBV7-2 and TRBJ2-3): GAGVSQSPSNKVTEKGKDVELRCDPISGHTALYWYRQSLGQGLEFLIYFQGNSAPDKSGLPSDRFSAERTGGSVSTLTIQRTQQEDSAVYLCASSLRLAGVTDTQYFGPGTRLTVL.

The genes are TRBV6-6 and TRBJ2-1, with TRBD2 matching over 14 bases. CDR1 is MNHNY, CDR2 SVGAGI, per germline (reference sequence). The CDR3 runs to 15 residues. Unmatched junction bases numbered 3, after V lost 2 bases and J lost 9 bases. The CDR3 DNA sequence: TGTGCCAGCAGTTACGGGACTAGCGGGAGTAGTGAGCAGTTCTTC. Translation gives CASSYGTSGSSEQFF.